Sequencing of this TCR beta chain was carried out in a study of blood T cell repertoires in COVID-19. Study-wide background: Sites in the United States, Italy and Spain provided acute and convalescent COVID-19 samples.

Measured with immunoSEQ multiplex PCR; TCRdb has only the in-frame clones, and not every one. The sample comprises hundreds of thousands of clones, just under 90% of which are singletons, and 1.2% rests with the top ten. The V and J ends lost 0 bases and 5 bases respectively, with 11 bases between them. Germline V gives CDR1 MGHRA, CDR2 YSYEKL. The CDR3 length is 14 residues. Allocation to cohorts depended on clinical history reported by the participants. Two negative PCRs, clearance, or symptom resolution were required of recovered Cohort 3 donors. The rearrangement uses TRBV4-1 and TRBJ2-7; D is perhaps TRBD1 (5 bases). This clonotype was obtained from a man aged 30 to 45 who had recovered from COVID-19. The sample comprised PBMCs or T cells enriched from blood (not recorded which). Written as DNA, the CDR3 is TGCGCCAGCAGCCAAGACACAGGAAAGAACGAGCAGTACTTC. Residues: CASSQDTGKNEQYF.